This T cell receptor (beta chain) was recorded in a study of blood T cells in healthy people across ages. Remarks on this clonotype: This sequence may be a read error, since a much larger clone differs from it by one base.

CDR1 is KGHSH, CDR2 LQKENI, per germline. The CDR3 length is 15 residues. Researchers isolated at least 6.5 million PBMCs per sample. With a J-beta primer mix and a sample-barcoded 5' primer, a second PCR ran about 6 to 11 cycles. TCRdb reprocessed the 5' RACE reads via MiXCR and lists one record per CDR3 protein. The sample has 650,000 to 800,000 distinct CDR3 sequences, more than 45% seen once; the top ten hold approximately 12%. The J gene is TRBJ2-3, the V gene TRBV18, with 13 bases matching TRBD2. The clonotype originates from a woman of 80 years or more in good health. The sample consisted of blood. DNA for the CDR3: TGTACCAGCTCACCAGGACTAGCGGGGGTGGATACGCAGTATTTT. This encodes CTSSPGLAGVDTQYF.